The clone carrying this T cell receptor beta chain occurred a few times. What it binds is not known. A much larger clone differs from this one at a single base, so this may be a read error. At the DNA level, this CDR3 is encoded by other sequences in the same sample as well. The germline CDR1 and CDR2 sequences are MNHEY and SMNVEV (reference sequence). The germline V and J ends were trimmed by 6 bases and 5 bases, with 2 bases remaining between them. The CDR3 loop spans 10 amino acids. The data derive from a study of shared clonotypes between healthy human individuals. Findings and caveats of the study: Sequencing depth was predicted to influence how clonotypes are shared among donors.

Using approximately 200 ng DNA, tens of thousands of T cell genomes, the sorted-subset replicate PCRs were run. In the original workflow: Filtering differed, since immunoSEQ gave only junction sequences and no quality scores. Produced via immunoSEQ multiplex PCR; TCRdb's table is partial and in-frame only. That table furnishes V, J and clone size, whereas the DNA furnished D and trimming. The profile shows about 750,000 clones, nearly 95% of them singletons. The naive CD8 population came from CD45RO-negative cells selected for CCR7, without terminally differentiated effector memory CD45RA+ cells. Every contributor of samples was a Caucasian grown-up residing in Nashville, Tennessee.

The sequenced sample consisted of naive CD8+ T cells sorted from blood. This chain joins TRBV27 and TRBJ2-1; unclear D gene. This TCR was sampled from a man aged 25 to 45 in good health. DNA for the CDR3: TGTGCCAGCAGGAACAATGAGCAGTTCTTC. This codes for CASRNNEQFF.